The 9 T cell receptor beta chains presented below share a single source sample, sequenced in a study of T-cell reconstitution after alpha-beta-depleted transplantation in children. Preparing the TCRbeta library involved the use of unique molecular identifiers. TCRdb re-called the PCR reads with MiXCR, one entry per CDR3 protein. The repertoire consists of hundreds of thousands of distinct CDR3 sequences, with around 15% occurring once and the leading ten covering approximately 28%. The sample was PBMCs, mostly from graft donor cells, taken 360 days after TCRalphabeta/CD19-depleted stem cell transplant. These receptors all stem from a boy under two years old who had a stem cell transplant for Wiskott-Aldrich syndrome, so the T cells may come from the graft donor.

This clonotype was counted a few times. CDR3 loop: CASSSFLSGELFF. The CDR3 nucleotides are TGTGCCAGCAGTTCCTTCTTGTCCGGGGAGCTGTTTTTT. The gene calls are TRBV6-2 or TRBV6-3 and TRBJ2-2, with D hard to call. V was clipped by 4 bases and J by 6 bases, with 9 bases between them. The CDR3 has 13 residues. Germline loops: CDR1 MNHEY, CDR2 SVGEGT.

The rearrangement uses TRBV3-1 and TRBJ2-6; 11 nucleotides align to TRBD2. This CDR3 contains 17 residues. The junction had 6 bases not matched to a gene; V was cut back by 5 bases and J by 3 bases. Germline V gene data show CDR1 as LGHDT and CDR2 as YNNKEL (reference sequence). This CDR3 is CASSSTSGRRGANVLTF. The CDR3 DNA reads as TGTGCCAGCAGCAGTACTAGCGGGAGACGTGGGGCCAACGTCCTGACTTTC.

This clonotype was recorded a few times. The CDR3 sequence: CATSDRGGLAGDQETQYF. The DNA for the CDR3 is TGTGCCACCAGTGATAGGGGGGGACTAGCGGGAGACCAAGAGACCCAGTACTTC. The chain combines TRBV24-1 with TRBJ2-5; 14 nucleotides match TRBD2. The CDR3 runs 18 residues. V gave up 3 bases and J gave up 0 bases; unmatched junction bases: 5. The V gene's germline CDR1 is KGHDR and CDR2 SFDVKD.

The rearrangement links TRBV20-1 to TRBJ2-1; 9 bases match TRBD2. CDR1 is DFQATT, CDR2 SNEGSKA, per germline (reference sequence). The CDR3 contains 15 residues. V dropped 1 base and J dropped 6; count of bases not matched to a gene: 7. This CDR3 is CSARVGGRDSNEQFF. Here the CDR3 DNA reads TGCAGTGCTAGAGTCGGCGGGAGGGACTCCAATGAGCAGTTCTTC.

This clonotype was recorded a few times. The chain joins TRBV12-3 or TRBV12-4 to TRBJ2-7; TRBD2 is a possible D gene (7 bases). V lost 2 bases and J lost 6, with 11 bases in between. The CDR3 contains 13 residues. CDR3 residues: CASSLHREGEQYF. The DNA of the CDR3 is TGTGCCAGCAGTTTACACAGGGAGGGCGAGCAGTACTTC.

The J gene is TRBJ2-5, the V gene TRBV12-3 or TRBV12-4; 8 positions agree with TRBD2. There are 15 residues in the CDR3. V gave up 4 bases and J gave up 5 bases; unmatched junction bases: 9. The CDR3 nucleotides are TGTGCCAGCAGTTCCGAGCGGGGGCCTAGGGAGACCCAGTACTTC. This translates into CASSSERGPRETQYF.

CDR3 DNA: TGTGCCAGCAGTCCCCTTGGACTAGCGGGAACCACAGATACGCAGTATTTT. Protein: CASSPLGLAGTTDTQYF. V is TRBV27 and J is TRBJ2-3; the match to TRBD2 covers 12 bases. Germline CDR1 MNHEY, CDR2 SMNVEV (reference sequence). The length of the CDR3 is 17 residues. Germline trimming cut 5 bases from V and 2 bases from J; bases unmatched to any gene: 8.

This clonotype was seen a few times. The chain uses TRBV25-1 and TRBJ2-7; no definite D call. Looked up from germline, CDR1 is MGHDK and CDR2 is SYGVNS. V shed 3 bases and J shed 6 bases, with 6 bases lying between them. This CDR3 region has 11 residues. DNA of the CDR3: TGTGCCAGCAGTGAGGTTACCGAGCAGTACTTC. As protein: CASSEVTEQYF.

The chain employs TRBV28 and TRBJ1-2; D remains ambiguous. This CDR3 is 10 amino acids long. Germline CDR1 MDHEN, CDR2 SYDVKM. With 8 bases removed from V and 8 bases from J, the gap between germline ends came to 9 bases. CDR3 protein: CASGIGGYTF. CDR3 nucleotides: TGTGCCAGCGGAATAGGGGGCTACACCTTC.